These 5 T cell receptor beta chains share one sample of origin, sequenced in a study of T cells after yellow fever vaccination. Each CDR3 protein gets one entry after TCRdb re-called the 5' RACE reads with MiXCR. Of 60,000 to 85,000 distinct CDR3 sequences listed, about 7% are singletons. Sample: CD8+ T cells sorted from PBMCs, taken roughly seven weeks after the first yellow fever vaccination. These receptors were collected from a man aged 18-30 years who received the YFV17D yellow fever vaccine.

This clonotype was picked up a small number of times. The chain couples TRBV11-1 to TRBJ2-7; the match to TRBD2 covers 8 bases. Per germline, CDR1 SGHAT and CDR2 FQDESV (reference sequence). The length of the CDR3 is 21 residues. With 0 bases clipped from V and 2 bases from J, the junction kept 21 bases outside the gene matches. CDR3 nucleotides: TGTGCCAGCAGCTTAGCAGGGATTAGCGGGACACCATCCTGGACTCCCTACGAGCAGTACGTC. It encodes CASSLAGISGTPSWTPYEQYV.

This clonotype was recorded many times. V and J are TRBV9 and TRBJ2-5; D gene unclear. Germline values: CDR1 SGDLS, CDR2 YYNGEE. The V end was cut by 0 bases, the J end by 2 bases, with 14 bases between. CDR3 size: 16 residues. CDR3 nucleotides: TGTGCCAGCAGCGTAGATGGAAGACCTCGACAAGAGACCCAGTACTTC. Translated: CASSVDGRPRQETQYF.

This clonotype was counted at least ten times. The J gene is TRBJ2-7, the V gene TRBV5-1; 10 bases align to TRBD1. Losses at the gene ends were 0 bases for V and 0 bases for J; bases not matched to a gene: 6. The germline gives CDR1 SGHRS, CDR2 YFSETQ. The CDR3 sequence is 17 residues long. CDR3 in DNA: TGCGCCAGCAGCTTGGGCGCCGGGACAGGGGTCTCCTACGAGCAGTACTTC. Translated: CASSLGAGTGVSYEQYF.

A few counts support this clonotype. V and J are TRBV11-2 and TRBJ1-2; tentatively, D is TRBD1 (5 bases). The germline V gene has CDR1 SGHAT and CDR2 FQNNGV. Between the trimmed V and J ends, which lost 5 bases and 8 bases, there was a span of 24 bases. The CDR3 has 16 amino acids. The CDR3 nucleotides are TGTGCCAGCAGCCGTCGTCAGGGAAACTTAAGGGGAGGCTACACCTTC. It codes for CASSRRQGNLRGGYTF.

The sample holds many counts of this clonotype. The genes are TRBV7-9 and TRBJ2-1, with D tentatively TRBD2 (5 bases). CDR1 SEHNR and CDR2 FQNEAQ come from the germline V gene (reference sequence). Between the trimmed V and J ends, which lost 6 bases and 7 bases, there was a span of 13 bases. The CDR3 runs to 13 residues. The CDR3 region has the DNA TGTGCCAGCAGTTCGAGGGCGGAAAATGAGCAGTTCTTC. Translated: CASSSRAENEQFF.